The T cell receptor (beta chain) described here comes from a study of blood T cell repertoires in COVID-19. The germline V and J ends were trimmed by 3 bases and 0 bases, with 15 bases remaining between them. This CDR3 is built from 16 residues. Germline CDR1 MGHRA, CDR2 YSYEKL. TCRdb's table, derived via immunoSEQ multiplex PCR, lists solely in-frame clones and lacks some. The sample carries hundreds of thousands of clones, just under 90% recorded once. Source material: peripheral blood. This rearrangement joins TRBV4-1 to TRBJ2-7; no clear D gene. This clonotype originated in a woman in her 30s with COVID-19, enrolled during active disease. CDR3 amino acids: CASSHTETPSSYEQYF. The DNA of the CDR3 is TGCGCCAGCAGCCACACCGAGACTCCAAGCTCCTACGAGCAGTACTTC.